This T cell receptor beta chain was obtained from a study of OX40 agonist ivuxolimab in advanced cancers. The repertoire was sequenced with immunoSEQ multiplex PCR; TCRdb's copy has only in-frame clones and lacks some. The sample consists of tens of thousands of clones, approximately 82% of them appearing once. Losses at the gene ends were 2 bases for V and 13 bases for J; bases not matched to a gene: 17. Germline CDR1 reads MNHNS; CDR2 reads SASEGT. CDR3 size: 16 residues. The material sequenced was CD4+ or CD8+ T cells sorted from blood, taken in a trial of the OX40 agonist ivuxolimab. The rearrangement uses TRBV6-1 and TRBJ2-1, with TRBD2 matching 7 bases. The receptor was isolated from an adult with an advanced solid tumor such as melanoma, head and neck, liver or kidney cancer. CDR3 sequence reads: CASSERGAGTIGIQFF. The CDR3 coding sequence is TGTGCCAGCAGTGAAAGGGGAGCGGGGACGATCGGGATTCAGTTCTTC.